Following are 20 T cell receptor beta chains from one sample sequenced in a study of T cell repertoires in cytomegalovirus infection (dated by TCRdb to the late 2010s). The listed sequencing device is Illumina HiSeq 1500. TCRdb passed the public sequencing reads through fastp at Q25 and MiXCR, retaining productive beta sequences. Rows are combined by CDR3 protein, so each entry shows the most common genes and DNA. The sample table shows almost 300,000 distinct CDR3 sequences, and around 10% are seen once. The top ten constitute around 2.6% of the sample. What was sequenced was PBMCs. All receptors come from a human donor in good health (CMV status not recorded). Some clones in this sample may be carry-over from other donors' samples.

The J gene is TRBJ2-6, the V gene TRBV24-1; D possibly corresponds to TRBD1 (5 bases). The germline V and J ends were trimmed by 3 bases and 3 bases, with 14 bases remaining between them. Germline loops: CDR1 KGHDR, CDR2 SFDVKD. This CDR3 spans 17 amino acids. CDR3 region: CATSDPQGRGGANVLTF. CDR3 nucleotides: TGTGCCACCAGTGATCCGCAGGGAAGAGGTGGGGCCAACGTCCTGACTTTC.

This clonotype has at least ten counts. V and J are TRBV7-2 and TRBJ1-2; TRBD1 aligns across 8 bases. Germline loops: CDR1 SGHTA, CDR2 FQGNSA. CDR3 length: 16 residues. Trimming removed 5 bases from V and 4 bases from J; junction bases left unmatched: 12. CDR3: CASSAGTGRVGYGYTF. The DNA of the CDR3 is TGTGCCAGCAGCGCCGGGACAGGCCGGGTTGGCTATGGCTACACCTTC.

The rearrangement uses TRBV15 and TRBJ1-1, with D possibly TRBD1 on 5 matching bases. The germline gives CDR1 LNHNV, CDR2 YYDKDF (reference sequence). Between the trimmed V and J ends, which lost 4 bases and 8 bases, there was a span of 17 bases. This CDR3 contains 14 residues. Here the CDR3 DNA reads TGTGCCACCAGCATTGACAGTCTGCGACTCGAAGCTTTCTTT. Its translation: CATSIDSLRLEAFF.

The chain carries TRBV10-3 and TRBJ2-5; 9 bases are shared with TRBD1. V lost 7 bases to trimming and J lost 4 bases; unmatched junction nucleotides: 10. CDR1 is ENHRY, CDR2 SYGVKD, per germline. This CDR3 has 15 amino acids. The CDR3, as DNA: TGTGCCATCACCTCCGGGACAGGGCTCGGAGAGACCCAGTACTTC. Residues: CAITSGTGLGETQYF.

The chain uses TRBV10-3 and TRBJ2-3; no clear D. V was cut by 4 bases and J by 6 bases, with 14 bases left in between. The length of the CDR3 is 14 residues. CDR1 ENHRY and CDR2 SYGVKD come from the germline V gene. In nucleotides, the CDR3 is TGTGCCATCAGTGGGGGAACATCGAGGGATACGCAGTATTTT. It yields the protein CAISGGTSRDTQYF.

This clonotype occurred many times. CDR3 sequence (DNA): TGTGCCAGCAGTCTCCGGGACGGGATCTACGAGCAGTACGTC. Residues: CASSLRDGIYEQYV. The J gene is TRBJ2-7, the V gene TRBV28, with D tentatively TRBD1 or TRBD2 (5 bases each). Germline lookup yields CDR1 MDHEN and CDR2 SYDVKM. The V end was cut by 5 bases, the J end by 3 bases, with 14 bases between. This CDR3 has 14 amino acids.

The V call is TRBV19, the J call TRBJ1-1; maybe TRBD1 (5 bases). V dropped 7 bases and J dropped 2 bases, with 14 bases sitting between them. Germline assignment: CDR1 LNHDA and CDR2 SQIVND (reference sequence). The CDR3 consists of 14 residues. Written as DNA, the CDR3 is TGTGCCAGTATCCGGGGACGGGTCAACACTGAAGCTTTCTTT. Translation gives CASIRGRVNTEAFF. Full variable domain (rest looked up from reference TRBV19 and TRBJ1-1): DGGITQSPKYLFRKEGQNVTLSCEQNLNHDAMYWYRQDPGQGLRLIYYSQIVNDFQKGDIAEGYSVSREKKESFPLTVTSAQKNPTAFYLCASIRGRVNTEAFFGQGTRLTVV.

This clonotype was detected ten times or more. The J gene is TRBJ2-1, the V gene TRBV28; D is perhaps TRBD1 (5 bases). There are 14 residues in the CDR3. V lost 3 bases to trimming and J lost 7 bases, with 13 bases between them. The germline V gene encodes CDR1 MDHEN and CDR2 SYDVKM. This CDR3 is CASSFPSRGNEQFF. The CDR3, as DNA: TGTGCCAGCAGTTTCCCTTCAAGGGGTAATGAGCAGTTCTTC.

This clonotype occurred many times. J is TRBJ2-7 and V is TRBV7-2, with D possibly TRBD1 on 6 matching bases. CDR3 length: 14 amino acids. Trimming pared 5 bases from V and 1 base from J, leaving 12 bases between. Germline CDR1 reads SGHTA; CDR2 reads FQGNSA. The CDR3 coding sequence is TGTGCCAGCAGCGTAGACAGGTCTTCCTACGAGCAGTACTTC. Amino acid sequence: CASSVDRSSYEQYF.

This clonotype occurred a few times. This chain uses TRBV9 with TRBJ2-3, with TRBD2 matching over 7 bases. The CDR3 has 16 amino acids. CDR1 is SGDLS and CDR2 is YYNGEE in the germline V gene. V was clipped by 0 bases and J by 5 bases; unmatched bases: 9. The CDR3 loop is CASSVATGASGDTQYF. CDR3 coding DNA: TGTGCCAGCAGCGTAGCTACCGGGGCTAGCGGAGATACGCAGTATTTT.

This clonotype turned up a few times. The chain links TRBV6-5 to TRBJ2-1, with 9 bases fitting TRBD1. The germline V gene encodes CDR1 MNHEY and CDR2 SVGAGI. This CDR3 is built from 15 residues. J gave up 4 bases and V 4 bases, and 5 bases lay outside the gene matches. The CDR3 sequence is CASSSDRGAYNEQFF. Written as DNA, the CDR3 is TGTGCCAGCAGTTCCGACAGGGGGGCTTACAATGAGCAGTTCTTC.

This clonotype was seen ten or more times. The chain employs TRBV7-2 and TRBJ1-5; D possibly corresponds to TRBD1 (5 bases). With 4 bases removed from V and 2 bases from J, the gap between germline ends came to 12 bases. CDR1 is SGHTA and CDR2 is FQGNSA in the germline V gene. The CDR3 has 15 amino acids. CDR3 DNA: TGTGCCAGCAGCTCAGGGCTCGAAGGCAATCAGCCCCAGCATTTT. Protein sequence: CASSSGLEGNQPQHF. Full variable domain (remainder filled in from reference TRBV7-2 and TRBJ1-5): GAGVSQSPSNKVTEKGKDVELRCDPISGHTALYWYRQSLGQGLEFLIYFQGNSAPDKSGLPSDRFSAERTGGSVSTLTIQRTQQEDSAVYLCASSSGLEGNQPQHFGDGTRLSIL.

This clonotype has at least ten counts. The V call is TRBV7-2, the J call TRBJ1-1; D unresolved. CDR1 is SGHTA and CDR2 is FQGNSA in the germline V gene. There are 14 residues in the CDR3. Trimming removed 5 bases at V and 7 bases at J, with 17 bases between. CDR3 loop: CASSQNSPNGEAFF. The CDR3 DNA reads TGTGCCAGCAGCCAGAACAGCCCGAACGGTGAAGCTTTCTTT.

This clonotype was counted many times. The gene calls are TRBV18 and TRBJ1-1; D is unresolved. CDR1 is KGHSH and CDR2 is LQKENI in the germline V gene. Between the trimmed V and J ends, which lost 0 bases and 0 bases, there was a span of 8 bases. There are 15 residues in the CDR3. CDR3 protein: CASSPPKTLNTEAFF. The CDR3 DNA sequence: TGTGCCAGCTCACCACCGAAGACCTTGAACACTGAAGCTTTCTTT.

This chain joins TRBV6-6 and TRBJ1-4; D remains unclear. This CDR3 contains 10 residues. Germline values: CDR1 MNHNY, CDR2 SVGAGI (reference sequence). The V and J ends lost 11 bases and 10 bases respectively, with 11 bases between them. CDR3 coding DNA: TGTGCCTCCTGGGAAGGAAAACTGTTTTTT. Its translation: CASWEGKLFF.

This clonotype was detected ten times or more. CDR3 amino acids: CASSPGTPLKTQYF. CDR3 nucleotide sequence: TGTGCCAGCTCACCAGGGACACCCTTGAAGACCCAGTACTTC. The genes are TRBV18 and TRBJ2-5; the D gene is possibly TRBD1 (6 bases). V lost 2 bases and J 6 bases, leaving 13 bases between the germline ends. The CDR3 runs to 14 residues. The germline gives CDR1 KGHSH, CDR2 LQKENI.

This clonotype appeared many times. The CDR3 here is CSTGPLAGALNEQFF. The CDR3 nucleotides are TGCAGTACTGGGCCACTAGCGGGGGCCCTCAATGAGCAGTTCTTC. The chain recombines TRBV20-1 with TRBJ2-1, with 11 bases lining up with TRBD2. The V gene's germline CDR1 is DFQATT and CDR2 SNEGSKA (reference sequence). With 8 bases clipped from V and 6 bases from J, the junction kept 12 bases outside the gene matches. The CDR3 consists of 15 residues.

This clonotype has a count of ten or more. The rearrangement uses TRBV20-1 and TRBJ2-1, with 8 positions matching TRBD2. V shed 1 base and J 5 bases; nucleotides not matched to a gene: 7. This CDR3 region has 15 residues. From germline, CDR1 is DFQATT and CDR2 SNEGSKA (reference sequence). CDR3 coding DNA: TGCAGTGCTAGAGCCGGGACTAGAGGCGACAATGAGCAGTTCTTC. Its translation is CSARAGTRGDNEQFF.

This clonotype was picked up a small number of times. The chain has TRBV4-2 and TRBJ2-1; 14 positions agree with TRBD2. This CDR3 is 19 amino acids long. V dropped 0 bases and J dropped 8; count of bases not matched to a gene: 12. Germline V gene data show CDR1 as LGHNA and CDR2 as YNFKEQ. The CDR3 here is CASSQDTTSGGAVFYEQFF. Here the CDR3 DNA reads TGTGCCAGCAGCCAAGACACGACTAGCGGGGGGGCGGTTTTCTATGAGCAGTTCTTC.

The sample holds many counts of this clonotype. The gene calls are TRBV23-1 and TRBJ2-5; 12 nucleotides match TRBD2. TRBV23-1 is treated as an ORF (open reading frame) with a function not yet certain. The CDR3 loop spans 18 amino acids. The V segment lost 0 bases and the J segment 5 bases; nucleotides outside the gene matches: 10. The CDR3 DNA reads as TGCGCCAGCAGTCAATCGATACCTAGCGGGGGGGCCGAGGAGACCCAGTACTTC. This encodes CASSQSIPSGGAEETQYF.